The clone carrying this TCR beta chain was counted a few times. The antigen is undetermined. This sample is drawn from a study of response to subunit inactivated influenza vaccine. Study-wide findings and caveats: Few new T cells, the authors suggested, are recruited by each seasonal influenza vaccination.

TCRdb re-called the RT-PCR reads with MiXCR, one entry per CDR3 protein. This sample has hundreds of thousands of distinct CDR3 sequences, with 14% found just once. The source of this sequence is a man aged 50 or older who received an inactivated influenza vaccine. The sample here was PBMCs from blood, taken 14 days before vaccination.

CDR3 bases: TGCAGCGTTGGTCTTGCTAGCACCTCCTACGAGCAGTACTTC. Translation: CSVGLASTSYEQYF. The rearrangement joins TRBV29-1 to TRBJ2-7; D is perhaps TRBD2 (5 bases). This CDR3 region has 14 residues. Germline V gene data show CDR1 as SQVTM and CDR2 as ANQGSEA. Trimming removed 4 bases at V and 0 bases at J, with 13 bases between.